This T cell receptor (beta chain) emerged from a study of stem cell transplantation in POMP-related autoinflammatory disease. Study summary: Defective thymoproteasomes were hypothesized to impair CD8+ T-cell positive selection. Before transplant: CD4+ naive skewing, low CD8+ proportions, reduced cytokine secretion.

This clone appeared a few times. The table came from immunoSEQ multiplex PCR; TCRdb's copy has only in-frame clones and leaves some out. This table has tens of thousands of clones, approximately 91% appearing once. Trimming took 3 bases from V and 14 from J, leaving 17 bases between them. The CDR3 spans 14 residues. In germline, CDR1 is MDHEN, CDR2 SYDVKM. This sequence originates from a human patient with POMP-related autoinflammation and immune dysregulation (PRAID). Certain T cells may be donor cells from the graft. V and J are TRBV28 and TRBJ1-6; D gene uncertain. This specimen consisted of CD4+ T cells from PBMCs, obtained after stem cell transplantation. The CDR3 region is CASSLAAAVLSLHF. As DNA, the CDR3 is TGTGCCAGCAGTTTGGCGGCGGCCGTACTCTCCCTCCACTTT.